A single sample gave rise to the 20 T cell receptor beta chains below, sequenced in a study of blood T cell repertoires in COVID-19 (TCRdb year 2020). The library was obtained by the immunoSEQ multiplex PCR assay. Imported from immuneACCESS, the table was reduced by TCRdb to in-frame sequences with V and J called. These copies leave out some clones; in studies compared against another copy, an unresolved V gene accounts for under half, and the cause of the remainder is not known. Here the sample has under 300,000 clones; about 83% occur a single time. The ten largest clones add up to 4% to 4.5% of the sample. Sequencing was done on a sample of peripheral blood. These receptors were collected from a man aged 50-60 years with acute or convalescent COVID-19.

The rearrangement links TRBV6-6 to TRBJ1-5, with a tentative D call TRBD1 (5 bases). Germline CDR1 and CDR2: MNHNY and SVGAGI (reference sequence). This CDR3 has 14 amino acids. The germline V and J ends were trimmed by 2 bases and 4 bases, with 9 bases remaining between them. CDR3 in DNA: TGTGCCAGCAGTTACGCGGGGCTAAATCAGCCCCAGCATTTT. Its protein is CASSYAGLNQPQHF.

V usage is TRBV9 and J usage is TRBJ1-2; perhaps TRBD1 as D (5 bases). There are 14 residues in the CDR3. Trimming pared 0 bases from V and 4 bases from J, leaving 10 bases between. Germline CDR1 is SGDLS and CDR2 is YYNGEE. CDR3 DNA sequence: TGTGCCAGCAGCGTAGCCGGAGGGGCCTATGGCTACACCTTC. This sequence encodes CASSVAGGAYGYTF.

The rearrangement uses TRBV7-9 and TRBJ2-7; TRBD2 matches at 10 bases. Germline CDR1 and CDR2: SEHNR and FQNEAQ (reference sequence). The CDR3 spans 15 residues. V shed 1 base, J shed 4 bases, and the junction held 4 bases outside the gene matches. The CDR3 protein is CASSLGTSGPYEQYF. The CDR3 bases are TGTGCCAGCAGCTTAGGGACTAGCGGTCCTTACGAGCAGTACTTC.

The rearrangement joins TRBV5-6 to TRBJ1-3; D ambiguous. Germline loops: CDR1 SGHDT, CDR2 YYEEEE. This CDR3 has 13 residues. V shed 0 bases and J shed 3 bases, with 4 bases lying between them. CDR3 loop: CASSLDSGNTIYF. CDR3 nucleotide sequence: TGTGCCAGCAGCTTGGACAGTGGAAACACCATATATTTT.

The chain employs TRBV7-9 and TRBJ2-3, with TRBD1 identical over 8 bases. CDR1 is SEHNR, CDR2 FQNEAQ, per germline (reference sequence). Trimming took 4 bases from V and 6 from J; bases not matched to a gene: 12. This CDR3 is 16 amino acids long. The CDR3 DNA reads TGTGCCAGCAGCTACCCGACAGGGGTCCTCGGGGATACGCAGTATTTT. It encodes CASSYPTGVLGDTQYF.

The CDR3 nucleotides read TGTGCCAGCAGCTTAAGAGCTGTCAATGAGCAGTTCTTC. It translates to CASSLRAVNEQFF. V is TRBV7-3 and J is TRBJ2-1; unclear D gene. This CDR3 comprises 13 residues. Looked up from germline, CDR1 is SGHTA and CDR2 is FQGTGA. Between the trimmed V and J ends, which lost 1 base and 6 bases, there was a span of 7 bases.

Only one count was recorded for this clone. DNA of the CDR3: TGTGCCAGCAGCCAAGAACAGGGCCTGAATCAGCCCCAGCATTTT. It specifies CASSQEQGLNQPQHF. The chain has TRBV4-2 and TRBJ1-5; tentative D call: TRBD1 (6 bases). V gave up 0 bases and J gave up 4 bases, with 10 bases separating them. CDR3 length: 15 amino acids. Germline loops: CDR1 LGHNA, CDR2 YNFKEQ.

The chain couples TRBV6-5 to TRBJ1-6, with D perhaps matching TRBD1 (6 bases). This CDR3 spans 16 amino acids. Looked up from germline, CDR1 is MNHEY and CDR2 is SVGAGI. V lost 1 base, J lost 5 bases, and 12 bases lay in between. The CDR3 spells CASSYLFGGNNSPLHF. The CDR3 DNA sequence: TGTGCCAGCAGTTACTTGTTTGGGGGCAATAATTCACCCCTCCACTTT.

This clone showed up just once. The rearrangement joins TRBV5-1 to TRBJ2-3; 14 bases line up with TRBD2. V shed 4 bases and J 5 bases; nucleotides not matched to a gene: 6. Germline V lookup: CDR1 SGHRS, CDR2 YFSETQ. The CDR3 has 16 amino acids. The CDR3 is CASSGLGLAGEDTQYF. The CDR3 DNA follows: TGCGCCAGCAGCGGCCTGGGACTAGCGGGAGAAGATACGCAGTATTTT. The variable domain in full, with the rest retrieved from reference TRBV5-1 and TRBJ2-3, is KAGVTQTPRYLIKTRGQQVTLSCSPISGHRSVSWYQQTPGQGLQFLFEYFSETQRNKGNFPGRFSGRQFSNSRSEMNVSTLELGDSALYLCASSGLGLAGEDTQYFGPGTRLTVL.

CDR3 bases: TGTGCCAGCTTGAGGCAGTTCGGCTACGAGCAGTACTTC. It encodes CASLRQFGYEQYF. V and J are TRBV7-8 and TRBJ2-7; D not certain. This CDR3 has 13 amino acids. V was trimmed by 8 bases and J by 3 bases, leaving 14 bases between them. CDR1 SGHVS and CDR2 FQNEAQ come from the germline V gene. The full variable domain, rest sourced from reference TRBV7-8 and TRBJ2-7, is GAGVSQSPRYKVAKRGQDVALRCDPISGHVSLFWYQQALGQGPEFLTYFQNEAQLDKSGLPSDRFFAERPEGSVSTLKIQRTQQEDSAVYLCASLRQFGYEQYFGPGTRLTVT.

The V gene is TRBV19, the J gene TRBJ2-1; the D gene is possibly TRBD2 (6 bases). The CDR3 is 16 amino acids. Germline CDR1 LNHDA, CDR2 SQIVND (reference sequence). V lost 4 bases to trimming and J lost 7 bases, with 20 bases between them. The CDR3 reads CASSTTGTGVGNEQFF. In DNA form, the CDR3 reads TGTGCCAGTAGTACCACCGGGACTGGGGTGGGTAATGAGCAGTTCTTC.

The chain couples TRBV19 to TRBJ1-1; no reliable D call. The V end lost 2 bases, the J end lost 0 bases, and 4 bases lay between the germline ends. This CDR3 has 13 amino acids. CDR1 and CDR2 from the germline V gene are LNHDA and SQIVND (reference sequence). CDR3 sequence: CASSIQMNTEAFF. DNA of the CDR3: TGTGCCAGTAGTATACAGATGAACACTGAAGCTTTCTTT.

This chain links TRBV27 with TRBJ2-7; TRBD2 matches 8 bases. With V trimmed by 3 bases and J by 2 bases, 9 bases remained unmatched. The CDR3 extends over 16 amino acids. The V gene's germline CDR1 is MNHEY and CDR2 SMNVEV (reference sequence). CDR3 in DNA: TGTGCCAGCAGTTTGGGGCGGGAGGTCTTTACCTACGAGCAGTACTTC. Residues: CASSLGREVFTYEQYF.

This chain connects TRBV4-1 to TRBJ2-3; 12 nucleotides line up with TRBD2. The CDR3 has 17 residues. V was clipped by 2 bases and J by 4 bases; unmatched bases: 7. Per germline, CDR1 MGHRA and CDR2 YSYEKL. CDR3 sequence (DNA): TGCGCCAGCAGCCAACCCCTAGCGGGGGGGGGTCCAGATACGCAGTATTTT. Residues: CASSQPLAGGGPDTQYF.

The gene calls are TRBV11-3 and TRBJ2-3; 9 bases are shared with TRBD2. Trimming took 0 bases from V and 4 from J; bases not matched to a gene: 5. The germline gives CDR1 SGHNT, CDR2 YENEEA. The CDR3 is 16 amino acids. The CDR3: CASSLEDSGGSDTQYF. The DNA of the CDR3 is TGTGCCAGCAGCTTAGAGGATAGCGGGGGTTCAGATACGCAGTATTTT.

V usage is TRBV18 and J usage is TRBJ2-2; 7 bases fit TRBD1. Germline values: CDR1 KGHSH, CDR2 LQKENI. Unmatched junction bases numbered 6, after V lost 5 bases and J lost 3 bases. There are 15 residues in the CDR3. The CDR3 protein is CASSSRGQDTGELFF. CDR3 coding DNA: TGTGCCAGCTCATCAAGGGGGCAGGACACCGGGGAGCTGTTTTTT.

V is TRBV9 and J is TRBJ2-7, with 8 bases fitting TRBD2. The CDR3 runs to 14 residues. The germline V gene has CDR1 SGDLS and CDR2 YYNGEE. The V segment lost 0 bases and the J segment 4 bases; nucleotides outside the gene matches: 3. The CDR3 sequence: CASSVGGGGYEQYF. Here the CDR3 DNA reads TGTGCCAGCAGCGTAGGTGGCGGGGGGTACGAGCAGTACTTC.

This clone showed up just once. The chain's CDR3 is CASSGRTSGRFGTQYF. For the CDR3, the DNA is TGTGCCAGCAGCGGCCGGACTAGCGGGAGATTTGGCACGCAGTATTTT. The gene calls are TRBV11-2 and TRBJ2-3; 13 bases are shared with TRBD2. Germline CDR1 reads SGHAT; CDR2 reads FQNNGV. V gave up 5 bases and J gave up 9 bases; unmatched junction bases: 11. This CDR3 region has 16 residues.

The rearrangement links TRBV4-2 to TRBJ2-1; 7 bases match TRBD2. The V gene end was trimmed by 0 bases and the J gene end by 8 bases; junction bases not matched to a gene: 1. Germline V gene data show CDR1 as LGHNA and CDR2 as YNFKEQ. CDR3 length: 13 amino acids. For the CDR3, the DNA is TGTGCCAGCAGCCAAGAGCGGGAGTATGAGCAGTTCTTC. Protein sequence: CASSQEREYEQFF.

On this clone itself: Its ends do not fully match the called genes, so a read error is possible. V and J are TRBV6-1 and TRBJ1-5; a weak D match, TRBD1 (6 bases). The CDR3 has 13 amino acids. Germline CDR1 and CDR2: MNHNS and SASEGT. For the CDR3, the DNA is TGTGCCAGCAGTGAAATATATGCCAGGACAGAGCGATTT. This gives the protein CASSEIYARTERF.